The subject of this entry is one TCR beta chain. These data are taken from a study of blood T cells in healthy people across ages. Collection of around 9.3 milliliters of peripheral blood was performed for each donor. Combining a sample-barcoded 5' primer with a J-beta primer mix, a second PCR ran for roughly 7 to 12 cycles. From the 5' RACE reads, TCRdb called clonotypes with MiXCR, one entry per CDR3 protein. The data hold over 700,000 distinct CDR3 sequences, with 53% observed a single time. Per the germline V gene, CDR1 is DFQATT and CDR2 is SNEGSKA (reference sequence). Trimming removed 3 bases from V and 8 bases from J; junction bases left unmatched: 4. This CDR3 has 12 amino acids.

The rearrangement links TRBV20-1 to TRBJ2-1; 7 bases fit TRBD1. The origin of this receptor is an older man in good health. Sequenced material: blood. The CDR3 here is CSASQGVDEQFF. The CDR3 DNA is TGCAGTGCTAGTCAGGGGGTGGATGAGCAGTTCTTC.